The sequence of this T cell receptor (beta chain) was determined in a study of T cells in Graves' hyperthyroidism and ophthalmopathy. Study results and caveats: Using 13 V-J features, a model discriminated ophthalmopathy from stable hyperthyroidism.

Authors of the study amplified TCR beta CDR3 regions from RNA transcripts. Initially, a first-round RT-PCR of the TCR CDR3 employed the HTBI primer set. MiXCR, applied by TCRdb to the multiplex PCR reads, yields one record per CDR3 protein. Counted here are hundreds of thousands of distinct CDR3 sequences, 14% occurring once; the ten biggest clones make up approximately 10%. This clonotype was counted ten times or more. Its antigen is still unknown. Trimming cost V 2 bases and J 6 bases; bases outside gene matches: 6. The germline CDR1 and CDR2 sequences are MDHEN and SYDVKM. This CDR3 contains 15 residues.

The sequenced sample consisted of blood. V is TRBV28 and J is TRBJ2-1; the match to TRBD2 covers 8 bases. The sequence was collected from a woman in her late teens or twenties with Graves' hyperthyroidism. CDR3 sequence (DNA): TGTGCCAGCAGTTTAGGCGGGAGGTTAGGCAATGAGCAGTTCTTC. Translating gives CASSLGGRLGNEQFF.